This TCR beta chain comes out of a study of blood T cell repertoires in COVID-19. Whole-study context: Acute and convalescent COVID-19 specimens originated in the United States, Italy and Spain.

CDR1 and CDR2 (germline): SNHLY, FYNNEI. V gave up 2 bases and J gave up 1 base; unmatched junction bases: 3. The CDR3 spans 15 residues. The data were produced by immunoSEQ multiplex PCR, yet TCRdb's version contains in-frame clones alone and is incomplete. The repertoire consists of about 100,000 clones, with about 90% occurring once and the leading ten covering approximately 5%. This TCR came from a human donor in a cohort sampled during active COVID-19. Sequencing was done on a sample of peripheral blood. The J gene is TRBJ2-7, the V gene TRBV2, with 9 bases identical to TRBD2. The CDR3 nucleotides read TGTGCCAGCAGTGAACTGACTAGCGGTTCCTACGAGCAGTACTTC. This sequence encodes CASSELTSGSYEQYF.